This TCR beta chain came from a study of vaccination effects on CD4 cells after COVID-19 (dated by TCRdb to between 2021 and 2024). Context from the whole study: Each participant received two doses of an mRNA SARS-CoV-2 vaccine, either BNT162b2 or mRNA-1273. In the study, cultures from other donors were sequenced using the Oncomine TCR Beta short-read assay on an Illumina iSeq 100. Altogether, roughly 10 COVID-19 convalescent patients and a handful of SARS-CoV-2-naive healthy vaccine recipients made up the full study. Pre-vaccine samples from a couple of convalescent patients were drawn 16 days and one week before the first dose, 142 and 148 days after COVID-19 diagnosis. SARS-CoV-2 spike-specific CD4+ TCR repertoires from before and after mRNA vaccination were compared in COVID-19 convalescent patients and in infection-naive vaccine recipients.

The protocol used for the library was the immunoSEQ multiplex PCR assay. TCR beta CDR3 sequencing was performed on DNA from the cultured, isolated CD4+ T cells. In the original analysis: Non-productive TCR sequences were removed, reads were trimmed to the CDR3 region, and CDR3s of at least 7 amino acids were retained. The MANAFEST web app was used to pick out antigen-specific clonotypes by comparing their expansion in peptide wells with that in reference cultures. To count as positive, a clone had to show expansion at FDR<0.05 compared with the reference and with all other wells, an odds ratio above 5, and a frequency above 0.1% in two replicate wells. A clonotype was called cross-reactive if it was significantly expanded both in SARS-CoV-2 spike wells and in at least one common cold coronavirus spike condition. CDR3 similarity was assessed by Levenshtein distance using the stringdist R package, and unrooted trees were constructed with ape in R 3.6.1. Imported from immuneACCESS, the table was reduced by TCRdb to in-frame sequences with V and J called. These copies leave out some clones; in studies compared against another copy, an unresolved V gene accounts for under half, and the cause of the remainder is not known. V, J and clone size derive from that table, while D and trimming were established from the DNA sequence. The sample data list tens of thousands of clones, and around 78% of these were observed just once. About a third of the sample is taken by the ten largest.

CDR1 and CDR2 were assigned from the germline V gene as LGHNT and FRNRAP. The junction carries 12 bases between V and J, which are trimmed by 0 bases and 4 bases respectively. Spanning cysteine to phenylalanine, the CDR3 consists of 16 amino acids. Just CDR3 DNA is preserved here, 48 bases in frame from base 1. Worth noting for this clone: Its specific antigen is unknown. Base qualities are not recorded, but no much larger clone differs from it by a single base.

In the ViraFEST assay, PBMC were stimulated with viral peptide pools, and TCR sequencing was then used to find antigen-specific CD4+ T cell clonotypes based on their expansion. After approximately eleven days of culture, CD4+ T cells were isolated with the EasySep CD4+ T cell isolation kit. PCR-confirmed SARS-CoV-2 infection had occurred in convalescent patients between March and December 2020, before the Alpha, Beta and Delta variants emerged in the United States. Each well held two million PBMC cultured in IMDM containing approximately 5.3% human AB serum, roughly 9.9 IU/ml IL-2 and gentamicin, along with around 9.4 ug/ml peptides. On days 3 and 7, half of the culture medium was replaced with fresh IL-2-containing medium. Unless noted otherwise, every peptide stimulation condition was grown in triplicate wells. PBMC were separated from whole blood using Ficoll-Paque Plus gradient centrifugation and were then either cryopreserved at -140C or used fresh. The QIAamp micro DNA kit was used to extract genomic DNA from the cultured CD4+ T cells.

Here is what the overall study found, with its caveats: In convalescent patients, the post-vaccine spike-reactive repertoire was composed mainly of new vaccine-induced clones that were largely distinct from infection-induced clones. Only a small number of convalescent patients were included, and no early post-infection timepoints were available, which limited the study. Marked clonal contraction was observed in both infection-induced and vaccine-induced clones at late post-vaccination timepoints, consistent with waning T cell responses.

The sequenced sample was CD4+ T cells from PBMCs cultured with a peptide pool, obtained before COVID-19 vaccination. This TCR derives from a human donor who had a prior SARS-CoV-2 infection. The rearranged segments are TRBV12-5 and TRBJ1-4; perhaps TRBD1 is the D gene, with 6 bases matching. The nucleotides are TGTGCTAGTGGTTTGGTAAAGGGGGTGGGTAATGAAAAACTGTTTTTT. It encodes CASGLVKGVGNEKLFF.